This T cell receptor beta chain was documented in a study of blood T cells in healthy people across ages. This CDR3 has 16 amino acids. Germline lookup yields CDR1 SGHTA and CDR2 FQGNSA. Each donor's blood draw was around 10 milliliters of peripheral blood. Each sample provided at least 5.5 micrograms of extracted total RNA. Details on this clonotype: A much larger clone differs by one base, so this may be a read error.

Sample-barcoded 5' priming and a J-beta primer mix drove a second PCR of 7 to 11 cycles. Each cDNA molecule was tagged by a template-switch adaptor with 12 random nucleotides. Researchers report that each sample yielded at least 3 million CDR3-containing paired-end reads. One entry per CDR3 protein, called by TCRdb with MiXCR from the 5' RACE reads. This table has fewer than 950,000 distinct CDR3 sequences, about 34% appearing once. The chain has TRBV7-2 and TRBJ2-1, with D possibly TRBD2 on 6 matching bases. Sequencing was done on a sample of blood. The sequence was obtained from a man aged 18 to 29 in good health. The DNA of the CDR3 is TGTGCCAGCAGCCTTATTCGGGGGAGCTCCTACAATGAGGAGTTCTTC. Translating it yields CASSLIRGSSYNEEFF.